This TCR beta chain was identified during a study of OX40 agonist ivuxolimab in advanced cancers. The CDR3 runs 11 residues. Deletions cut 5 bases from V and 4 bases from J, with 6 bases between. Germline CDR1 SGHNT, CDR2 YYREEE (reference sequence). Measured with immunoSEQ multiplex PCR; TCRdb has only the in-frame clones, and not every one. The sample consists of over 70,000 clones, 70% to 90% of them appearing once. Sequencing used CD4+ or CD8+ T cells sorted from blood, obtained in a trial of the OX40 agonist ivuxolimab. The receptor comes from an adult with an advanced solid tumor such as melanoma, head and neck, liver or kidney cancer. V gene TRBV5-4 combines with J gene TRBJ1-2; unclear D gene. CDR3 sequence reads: CASSPGYGYTF. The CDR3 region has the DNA TGTGCCAGCAGTCCCGGCTATGGCTACACCTTC. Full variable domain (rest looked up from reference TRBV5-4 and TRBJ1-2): ETGVTQSPTHLIKTRGQQVTLRCSSQSGHNTVSWYQQALGQGPQFIFQYYREEENGRGNFPPRFSGLQFPNYSSELNVNALELDDSALYLCASSPGYGYTFGSGTRLTVV.